This T cell receptor (beta chain) was sequenced in a study of vaccination and CD4 T cells after COVID-19. J gave up 3 bases and V 0 bases, and 5 bases lay outside the gene matches. The CDR3 is made up of 16 amino acids. In germline, CDR1 is DFQATT, CDR2 SNEGSKA (reference sequence). Comments on this clonotype: The antigen is not known.

Time point noted: late sampling 161 to 241 days after vaccination in a few convalescent patients. Treatment: roughly 10-day PBMC culture with coronavirus spike peptide pools or control peptides (ViraFEST assay). With the Oncomine TCR Beta short-read assay, DNA from cultured CD4+ T cells was sequenced. TCRdb re-derived calls from the PCR reads in MiXCR, one entry per CDR3 protein. The repertoire includes about 23,000 distinct CDR3 sequences, 43% of them detected once, and 4% to 5% sits in the top ten. This TCR derives from a human donor who had recovered from COVID-19. The chain is built from TRBV20-1 and TRBJ2-2; 9 nucleotides match TRBD2. Material: CD4+ T cells from blood, cultured in vitro, obtained about 7 months after SARS-CoV-2 vaccination. The CDR3 coding sequence is TGCAGTGCTAGAGATGGGCGGGAGGGTGACACCGGGGAGCTGTTTTTT. Translating it yields CSARDGREGDTGELFF.